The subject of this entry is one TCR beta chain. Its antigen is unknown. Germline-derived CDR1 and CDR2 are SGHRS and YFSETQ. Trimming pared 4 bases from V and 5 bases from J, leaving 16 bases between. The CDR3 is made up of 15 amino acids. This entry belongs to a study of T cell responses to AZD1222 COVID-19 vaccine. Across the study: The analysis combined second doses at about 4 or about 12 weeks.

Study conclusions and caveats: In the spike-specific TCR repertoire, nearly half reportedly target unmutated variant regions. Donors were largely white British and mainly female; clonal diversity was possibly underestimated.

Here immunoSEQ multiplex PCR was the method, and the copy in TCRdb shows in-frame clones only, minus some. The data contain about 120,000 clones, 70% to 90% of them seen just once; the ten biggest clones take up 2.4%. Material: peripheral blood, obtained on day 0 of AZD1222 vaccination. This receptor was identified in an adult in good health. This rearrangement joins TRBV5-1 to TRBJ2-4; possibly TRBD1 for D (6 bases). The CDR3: CASSVPRDTENIQYF. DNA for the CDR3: TGCGCCAGCAGCGTCCCCCGGGACACCGAAAACATTCAGTACTTC.